What follows are 19 T cell receptor beta chains derived from one specimen sequenced in a study of regulatory T cells in long-lasting Graves disease. Time point specified: newly diagnosed GD, antithyroid drugs for less than 3 months. The TCR library was prepared using RNA isolated from PBMCs. Building the TCR beta libraries relied on iRepertoire HTBI primers, and CDR3 regions underwent Arm-PCR. Via MiXCR, TCRdb re-called the multiplex PCR reads, giving one row per CDR3 protein. Of some 450,000 distinct CDR3 sequences in the sample, 16% are singletons; the top ten hold approximately 11%. This sample was shared with a second study, whose subject was T cells in Graves' hyperthyroidism and ophthalmopathy.

The source material was peripheral blood mononuclear cells (PBMCs), sampled at new diagnosis, from a patient treated with antithyroid drugs. The receptors were gathered from a woman aged 25 to 39 with Graves disease.

Concerning this clonotype: A single base separates this from a much larger clone, so it may be a read error. V usage is TRBV7-6 and J usage is TRBJ1-2; D possibly corresponds to TRBD1 (5 bases). This CDR3 has 14 residues. V lost 3 bases and J 4 bases, leaving 12 bases between the germline ends. Germline-derived CDR1 and CDR2 are SGHVS and FNYEAQ. In DNA form, the CDR3 reads TGTGCCAGCAGCTTGTGGACGGGGCTCTATGGCTACACCTTC. This codes for CASSLWTGLYGYTF. Full variable domain (missing parts from reference TRBV7-6 and TRBJ1-2): GAGVSQSPRYKVTKRGQDVALRCDPISGHVSLYWYRQALGQGPEFLTYFNYEAQQDKSGLPNDRFSAERPEGSISTLTIQRTEQRDSAMYRCASSLWTGLYGYTFGSGTRLTVV.

The sample holds many counts of this clonotype. The chain couples TRBV20-1 to TRBJ2-1; D gene ambiguous. The CDR3 loop spans 15 amino acids. CDR1 and CDR2 from the germline V gene are DFQATT and SNEGSKA (reference sequence). The V and J ends lost 3 bases and 0 bases respectively, with 12 bases between them. CDR3 DNA: TGCAGTGCTAGCGGGCCGTTAGACTCCTACAATGAGCAGTTCTTC. The encoded protein is CSASGPLDSYNEQFF.

This clonotype has more than one count but fewer than ten. This chain connects TRBV6-5 to TRBJ1-2; D uncertain. Trimming pared 2 bases from V and 3 bases from J, leaving 7 bases between. This CDR3 comprises 13 residues. Germline V gives CDR1 MNHEY, CDR2 SVGAGI. The CDR3 DNA reads TGTGCCAGCAGTTACCTGGCTGACTATGGCTACACCTTC. Translation gives CASSYLADYGYTF.

This clonotype was counted a few times. The CDR3 nucleotides read TGTGCCACCAGTGATCGGGCAGTCTCTCCCTATGGCTACACCTTC. This sequence encodes CATSDRAVSPYGYTF. The rearrangement joins TRBV24-1 to TRBJ1-2; D uncertain. V lost 3 bases, J lost 4 bases, and 14 bases lay in between. CDR3 length: 15 amino acids. CDR1 KGHDR and CDR2 SFDVKD come from the germline V gene.

This clonotype was observed at least ten times. One junction end disagrees with the germline gene, perhaps due to a read error. CDR3: CASSLGVGELFF. In DNA form, the CDR3 reads TGTGCCAGCAGTTTAGGCGTCGGGGAGCTGTTTTTT. V and J are TRBV5-1 and TRBJ2-2; D not resolved. Germline V gene lookup returns CDR1 SGHRS and CDR2 YFSETQ. The CDR3 totals 12 residues.

Many counts were recorded for this clonotype. The gene calls are TRBV18 and TRBJ1-5, with a tentative D call TRBD1 (6 bases). Looked up from germline, CDR1 is KGHSH and CDR2 is LQKENI. CDR3 size: 16 residues. Trimming removed 2 bases at V and 2 bases at J, with 13 bases between. The CDR3 bases are TGTGCCAGCTCACCAGGAACAGGGCTTCGCAATCAGCCCCAGCATTTT. It yields the protein CASSPGTGLRNQPQHF.

The genes are TRBV12-3 or TRBV12-4 and TRBJ2-1; 7 bases align to TRBD1. The J call is in doubt because the DNA end fits TRBJ2-3 better. CDR3 length equals 14 residues. Here the CDR3 reads CASSSYRQGWTQYF. CDR3 nucleotides: TGTGCCAGCAGCTCCTATCGACAGGGTTGGACGCAGTATTTT.

The genes are TRBV28 and TRBJ2-1; TRBD2 aligns across 12 bases. The V and J ends lost 5 bases and 5 bases, in that order; junction bases with no gene match: 7. CDR1 MDHEN and CDR2 SYDVKM come from the germline V gene. The CDR3 runs 16 residues. The CDR3 sequence: CASSRLAGGPNNEQFF. The DNA for the CDR3 is TGTGCCAGCAGTCGGCTAGCGGGAGGGCCCAACAATGAGCAGTTCTTC. The full variable domain, rest sourced from reference TRBV28 and TRBJ2-1, is DVKVTQSSRYLVKRTGEKVFLECVQDMDHENMFWYRQDPGLGLRLIYFSYDVKMKEKGDIPEGYSVSREKKERFSLILESASTNQTSMYLCASSRLAGGPNNEQFFGPGTRLTVL.

The chain couples TRBV5-5 to TRBJ2-1; TRBD2 matches 9 bases. Trimming cost V 4 bases and J 6 bases; bases outside gene matches: 8. The CDR3 totals 15 residues. CDR1 is SGHKS and CDR2 is YYEKEE in the germline V gene (reference sequence). CDR3 sequence (DNA): TGTGCCAGCAGCCGTAGCGGGAGCCTGGGCAATGAGCAGTTCTTC. Amino acids: CASSRSGSLGNEQFF.

This clonotype was seen a handful of times. This chain uses TRBV4-1 with TRBJ1-2; maybe TRBD1 (5 bases). CDR3 size: 16 residues. CDR1 MGHRA and CDR2 YSYEKL come from the germline V gene. The ends were cut back, 4 bases at V and 4 bases at J, with 19 bases in the middle. Written as DNA, the CDR3 is TGCGCCAGCAGCCGGAGCCGGGACCTTACCACCTATGGCTACACCTTC. Its protein is CASSRSRDLTTYGYTF.

This sequence joins TRBV4-1 and TRBJ2-1; D is ambiguous. Trimming cost V 3 bases and J 5 bases, with 5 bases left between them. CDR3 length equals 12 residues. Per the germline V gene, CDR1 is MGHRA and CDR2 is YSYEKL. The CDR3 bases are TGCGCCAGCAGCCACCTAGACAATGAGCAGTTCTTC. It codes for CASSHLDNEQFF.

This clonotype was picked up many times. The chain joins TRBV7-9 to TRBJ2-1; D unclear. The ends were cut back, 4 bases at V and 0 bases at J, with 13 bases in the middle. The CDR3 is 16 residues long. Germline-derived CDR1 and CDR2 are SEHNR and FQNEAQ (reference sequence). The CDR3 nucleotides are TGTGCCAGCAGCTCCACTTCTATGAGCTCCTACAATGAGCAGTTCTTC. Its translation: CASSSTSMSSYNEQFF.

This clonotype appeared many times. The V and J genes are TRBV3-1 and TRBJ1-4; 8 bases map to TRBD1. Trimming removed 1 base from V and 3 bases from J; junction bases left unmatched: 10. This CDR3 is built from 18 residues. Per germline, CDR1 LGHDT and CDR2 YNNKEL (reference sequence). In DNA form, the CDR3 reads TGTGCCAGCAGCCAAGTACCCGGACAGGGTGGATCTAATGAAAAACTGTTTTTT. Its translation: CASSQVPGQGGSNEKLFF.

This clonotype was observed at least ten times. In nucleotides, the CDR3 is TGTGCCAGCTCACTAAACTCAAAGGTCACTGAAGCTTTCTTT. Translating it yields CASSLNSKVTEAFF. V usage is TRBV18 and J usage is TRBJ1-1; no clear D gene. The germline V gene has CDR1 KGHSH and CDR2 LQKENI. The CDR3 runs 14 residues. Trimming pared 4 bases from V and 4 bases from J, leaving 13 bases between.

In this sample, this clonotype turned up many times. This chain links TRBV12-3 or TRBV12-4 with TRBJ2-1; 10 bases match TRBD2. The CDR3 contains 14 residues. The V segment lost 8 bases and the J segment 8 bases; nucleotides outside the gene matches: 9. The DNA for the CDR3 is TGTGCCAGCGGGGGTCTAGCGGGAGTATATGAGCAGTTCTTC. This encodes CASGGLAGVYEQFF.

This clonotype has ten or more counts. This chain links TRBV28 with TRBJ2-3; D is tentatively TRBD1 or TRBD2 (5 bases each). V shed 8 bases and J shed 4 bases, with 19 bases lying between them. Germline CDR1 and CDR2: MDHEN and SYDVKM. The CDR3 extends over 15 amino acids. The CDR3 region has the DNA TGTGCCAGCCCCCCCGGGGACGGTGTCCCAGATACGCAGTATTTT. This translates into CASPPGDGVPDTQYF.

This clonotype appeared many times. This chain uses TRBV7-2 with TRBJ2-5, with 8 bases that match TRBD1. The J segment lost 5 bases and the V segment lost 4 bases, leaving 3 bases of the junction unmatched. The CDR3 sequence is 13 residues long. Germline-derived CDR1 and CDR2 are SGHTA and FQGNSA. The CDR3 loop is CASSSRGPETQYF. Written as DNA, the CDR3 is TGTGCCAGCAGCTCCAGGGGGCCGGAGACCCAGTACTTC. The whole variable domain, filled in from reference TRBV7-2 and TRBJ2-5, reads GAGVSQSPSNKVTEKGKDVELRCDPISGHTALYWYRQSLGQGLEFLIYFQGNSAPDKSGLPSDRFSAERTGGSVSTLTIQRTQQEDSAVYLCASSSRGPETQYFGPGTRLLVL.

As concerns this clonotype: This clone may be a read error of a much larger clone one base away. The chain has TRBV4-1 and TRBJ2-1, with D possibly being TRBD1 or TRBD2 (5 bases each). CDR3 length equals 12 residues. The germline CDR1 and CDR2 sequences are MGHRA and YSYEKL. CDR3 residues: CASSQDTGDQSF. In DNA, the CDR3 is TGCGCCAGCAGCCAAGATACCGGGGACCAGTCCTTC.

This clonotype was counted between two and nine times. The rearrangement joins TRBV6-5 to TRBJ2-5, with 12 bases lining up with TRBD2. V lost 1 base to trimming and J lost 2 bases; unmatched junction nucleotides: 8. CDR3 length equals 18 residues. Germline assignment: CDR1 MNHEY and CDR2 SVGAGI. CDR3 nucleotides: TGTGCCAGCAGTTACTTGTCTAGCGGGAGGGGAATACAAGAGACCCAGTACTTC. It encodes CASSYLSSGRGIQETQYF.